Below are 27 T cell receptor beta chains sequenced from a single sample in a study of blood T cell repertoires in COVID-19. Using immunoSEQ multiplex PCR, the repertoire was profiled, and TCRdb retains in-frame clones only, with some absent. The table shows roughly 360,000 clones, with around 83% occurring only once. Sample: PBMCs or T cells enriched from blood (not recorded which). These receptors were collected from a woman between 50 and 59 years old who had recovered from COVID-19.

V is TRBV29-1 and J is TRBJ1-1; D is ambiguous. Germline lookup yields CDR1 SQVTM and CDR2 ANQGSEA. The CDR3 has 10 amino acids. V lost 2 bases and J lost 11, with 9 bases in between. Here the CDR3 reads CSVESTQAFF. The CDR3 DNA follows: TGCAGCGTTGAATCCACACAGGCTTTCTTT.

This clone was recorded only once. CDR3 region: CASSDRVEKQPQHF. The DNA of the CDR3 is TGTGCCAGTAGCGACAGGGTGGAGAAGCAGCCCCAGCATTTT. V usage is TRBV19 and J usage is TRBJ1-5, with 7 bases fitting TRBD1. The germline V gene encodes CDR1 LNHDA and CDR2 SQIVND (reference sequence). The CDR3 has 14 residues. J gave up 7 bases and V 6 bases, and 9 bases lay outside the gene matches.

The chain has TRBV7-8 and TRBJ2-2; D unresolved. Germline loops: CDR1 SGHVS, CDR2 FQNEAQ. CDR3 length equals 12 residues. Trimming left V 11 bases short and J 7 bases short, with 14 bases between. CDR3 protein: CAPGGEDGELFF. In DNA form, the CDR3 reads TGTGCCCCGGGTGGTGAAGACGGGGAGCTGTTTTTT.

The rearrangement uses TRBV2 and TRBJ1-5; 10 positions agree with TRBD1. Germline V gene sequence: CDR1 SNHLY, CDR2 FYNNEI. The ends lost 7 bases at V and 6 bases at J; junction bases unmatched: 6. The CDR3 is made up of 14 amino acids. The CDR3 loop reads CASTDRGIGQPQHF. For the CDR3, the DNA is TGTGCCAGCACGGACAGGGGGATTGGTCAGCCCCAGCATTTT. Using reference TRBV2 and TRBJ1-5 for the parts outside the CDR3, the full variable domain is EPEVTQTPSHQVTQMGQEVILRCVPISNHLYFYWYRQILGQKVEFLVSFYNNEISEKSEIFDDQFSVERPDGSNFTLKIRSTKLEDSAMYFCASTDRGIGQPQHFGDGTRLSIL.

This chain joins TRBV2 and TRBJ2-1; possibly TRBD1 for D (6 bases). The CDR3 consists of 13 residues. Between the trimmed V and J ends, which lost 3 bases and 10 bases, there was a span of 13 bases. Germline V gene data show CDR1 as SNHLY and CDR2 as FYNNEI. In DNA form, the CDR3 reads TGTGCCAGCAGTGAGGTGAGGGGGACGGAGCAGTTCTTC. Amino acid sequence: CASSEVRGTEQFF.

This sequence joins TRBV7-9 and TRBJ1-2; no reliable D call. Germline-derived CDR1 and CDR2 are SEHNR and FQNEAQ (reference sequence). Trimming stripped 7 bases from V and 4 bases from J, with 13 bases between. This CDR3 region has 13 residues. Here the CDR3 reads CASTLGSTYGYTF. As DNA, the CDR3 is TGTGCCAGCACCCTGGGGAGCACCTATGGCTACACCTTC.

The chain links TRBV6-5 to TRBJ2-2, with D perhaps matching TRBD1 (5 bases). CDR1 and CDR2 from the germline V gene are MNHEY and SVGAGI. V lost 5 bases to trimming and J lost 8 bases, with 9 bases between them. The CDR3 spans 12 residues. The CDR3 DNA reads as TGTGCCAGCAGTCCCCAGGGTGGGGAGCTGTTTTTT. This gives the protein CASSPQGGELFF.

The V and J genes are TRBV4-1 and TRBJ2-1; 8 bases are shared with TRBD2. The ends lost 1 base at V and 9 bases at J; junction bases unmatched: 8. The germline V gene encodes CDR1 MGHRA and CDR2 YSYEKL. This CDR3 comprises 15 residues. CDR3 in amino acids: CASSQVTGGAGEQFF. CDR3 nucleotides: TGCGCCAGCAGCCAAGTCACCGGGGGGGCCGGTGAGCAGTTCTTC.

The chain's CDR3 is CASTTGQGSGDTQYF. The CDR3 coding sequence is TGTGCCAGCACAACCGGACAGGGGTCTGGAGATACGCAGTATTTT. V is TRBV2 and J is TRBJ2-3, with 9 nucleotides matching TRBD1. Germline V lookup: CDR1 SNHLY, CDR2 FYNNEI. The J segment lost 5 bases and the V segment lost 7 bases, leaving 10 bases of the junction unmatched. The length of the CDR3 is 15 residues. Drawing the rest from reference TRBV2 and TRBJ2-3, the complete variable domain is EPEVTQTPSHQVTQMGQEVILRCVPISNHLYFYWYRQILGQKVEFLVSFYNNEISEKSEIFDDQFSVERPDGSNFTLKIRSTKLEDSAMYFCASTTGQGSGDTQYFGPGTRLTVL.

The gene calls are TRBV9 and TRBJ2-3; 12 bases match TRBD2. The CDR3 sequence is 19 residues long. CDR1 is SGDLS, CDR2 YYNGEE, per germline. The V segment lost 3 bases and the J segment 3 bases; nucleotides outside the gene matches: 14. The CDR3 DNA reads TGTGCCAGCAGCGCCCTGGCTAGCGGGAGGGCCATAAGGACAGATACGCAGTATTTT. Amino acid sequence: CASSALASGRAIRTDTQYF.

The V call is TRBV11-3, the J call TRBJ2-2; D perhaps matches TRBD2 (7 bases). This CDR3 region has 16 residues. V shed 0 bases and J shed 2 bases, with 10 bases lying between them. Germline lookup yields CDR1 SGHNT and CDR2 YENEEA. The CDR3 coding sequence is TGTGCCAGCAGCTTAGAAGGGGGGGTTAACACCGGGGAGCTGTTTTTT. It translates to CASSLEGGVNTGELFF.

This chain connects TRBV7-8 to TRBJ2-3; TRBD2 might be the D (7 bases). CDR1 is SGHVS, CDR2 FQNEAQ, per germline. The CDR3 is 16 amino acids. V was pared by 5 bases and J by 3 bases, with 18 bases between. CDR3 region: CASSPRPAGATDTQYF. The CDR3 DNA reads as TGTGCCAGCAGCCCCCGACCGGCGGGGGCGACAGATACGCAGTATTTT.

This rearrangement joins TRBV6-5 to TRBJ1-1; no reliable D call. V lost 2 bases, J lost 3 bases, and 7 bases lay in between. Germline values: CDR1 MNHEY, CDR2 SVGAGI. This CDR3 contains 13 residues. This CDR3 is CASSYRTDTEAFF. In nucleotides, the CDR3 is TGTGCCAGCAGTTACAGAACGGACACTGAAGCTTTCTTT.

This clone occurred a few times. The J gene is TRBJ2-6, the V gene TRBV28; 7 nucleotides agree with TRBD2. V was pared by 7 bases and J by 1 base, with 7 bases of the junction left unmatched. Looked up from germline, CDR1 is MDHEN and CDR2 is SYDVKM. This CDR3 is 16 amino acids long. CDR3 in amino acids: CASTEWGGSGANVLTF. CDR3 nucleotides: TGTGCCAGCACCGAATGGGGGGGATCTGGGGCCAACGTCCTGACTTTC.

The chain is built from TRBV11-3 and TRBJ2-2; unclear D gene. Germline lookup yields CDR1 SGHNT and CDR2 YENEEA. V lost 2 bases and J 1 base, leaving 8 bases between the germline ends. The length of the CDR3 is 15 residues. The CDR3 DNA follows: TGTGCCAGCAGCTTAATGCGACAGAACACCGGGGAGCTGTTTTTT. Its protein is CASSLMRQNTGELFF.

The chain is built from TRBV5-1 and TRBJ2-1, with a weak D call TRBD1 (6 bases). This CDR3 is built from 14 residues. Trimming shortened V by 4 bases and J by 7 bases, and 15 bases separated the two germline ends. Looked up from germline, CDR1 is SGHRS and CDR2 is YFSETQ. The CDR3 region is CASSRGTLGNEQFF. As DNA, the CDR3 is TGCGCCAGCAGCAGGGGGACCCTGGGGAATGAGCAGTTCTTC.

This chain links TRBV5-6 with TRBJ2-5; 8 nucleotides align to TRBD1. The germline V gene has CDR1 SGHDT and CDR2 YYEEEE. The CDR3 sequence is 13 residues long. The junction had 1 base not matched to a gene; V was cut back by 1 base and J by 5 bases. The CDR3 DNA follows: TGTGCCAGCAGCTTGACAGGGGGGGAGACCCAGTACTTC. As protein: CASSLTGGETQYF. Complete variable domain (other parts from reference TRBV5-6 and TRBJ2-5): DAGVTQSPTHLIKTRGQQVTLRCSPKSGHDTVSWYQQALGQGPQFIFQYYEEEERQRGNFPDRFSGHQFPNYSSELNVNALLLGDSALYLCASSLTGGETQYFGPGTRLLVL.

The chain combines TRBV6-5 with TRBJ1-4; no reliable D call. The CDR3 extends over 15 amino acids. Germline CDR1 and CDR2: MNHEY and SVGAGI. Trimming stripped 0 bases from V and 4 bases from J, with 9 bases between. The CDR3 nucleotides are TGTGCCAGCAGTTACTCTTGGCCTAGTAATGAAAAACTGTTTTTT. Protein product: CASSYSWPSNEKLFF.

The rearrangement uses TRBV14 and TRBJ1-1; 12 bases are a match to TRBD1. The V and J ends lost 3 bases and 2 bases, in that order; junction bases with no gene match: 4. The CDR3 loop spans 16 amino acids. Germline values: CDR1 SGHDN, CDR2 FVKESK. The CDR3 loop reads CASSHGTGGRNTEAFF. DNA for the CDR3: TGTGCCAGCAGCCACGGGACAGGGGGCCGAAACACTGAAGCTTTCTTT.

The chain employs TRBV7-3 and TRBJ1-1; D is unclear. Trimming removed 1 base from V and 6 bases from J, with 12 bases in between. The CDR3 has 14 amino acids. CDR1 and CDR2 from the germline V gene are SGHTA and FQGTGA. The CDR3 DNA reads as TGTGCCAGCAGCTTAAGAGGGCAAAGGGCTGAAGCTTTCTTT. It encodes CASSLRGQRAEAFF.

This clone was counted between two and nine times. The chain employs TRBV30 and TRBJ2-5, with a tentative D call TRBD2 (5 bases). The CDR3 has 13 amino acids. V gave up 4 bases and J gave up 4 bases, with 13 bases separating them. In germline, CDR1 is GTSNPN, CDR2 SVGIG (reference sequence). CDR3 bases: TGTGCCTGGACGGTTCAGAGGGCAGAGACCCAGTACTTC. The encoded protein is CAWTVQRAETQYF.

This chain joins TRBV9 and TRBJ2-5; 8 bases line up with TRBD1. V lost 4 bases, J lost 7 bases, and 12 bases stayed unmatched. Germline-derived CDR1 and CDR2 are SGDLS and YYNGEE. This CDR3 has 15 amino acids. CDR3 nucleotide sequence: TGTGCCAGCAGCTCAGGACAGGGCACGGCGAGGACCCAGTACTTC. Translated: CASSSGQGTARTQYF. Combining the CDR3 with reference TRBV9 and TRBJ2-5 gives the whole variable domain DSGVTQTPKHLITATGQRVTLRCSPRSGDLSVYWYQQSLDQGLQFLIQYYNGEERAKGNILERFSAQQFPDLHSELNLSSLELGDSALYFCASSSGQGTARTQYFGPGTRLLVL.

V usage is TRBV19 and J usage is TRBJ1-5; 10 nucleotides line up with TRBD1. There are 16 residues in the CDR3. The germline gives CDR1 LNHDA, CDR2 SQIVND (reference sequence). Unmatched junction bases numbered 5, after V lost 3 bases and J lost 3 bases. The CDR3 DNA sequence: TGTGCCAGTAGTATCCCGGGACAGGGGCCCAATCAGCCCCAGCATTTT. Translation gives CASSIPGQGPNQPQHF.

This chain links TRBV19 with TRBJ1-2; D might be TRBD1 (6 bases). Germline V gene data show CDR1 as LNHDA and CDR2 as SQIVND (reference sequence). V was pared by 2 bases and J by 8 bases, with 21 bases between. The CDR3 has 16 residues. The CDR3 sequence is CASSITLGARKGGYTF. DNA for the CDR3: TGTGCCAGTAGTATAACCCTGGGGGCGCGTAAGGGGGGCTACACCTTC. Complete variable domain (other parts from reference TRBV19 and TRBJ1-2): DGGITQSPKYLFRKEGQNVTLSCEQNLNHDAMYWYRQDPGQGLRLIYYSQIVNDFQKGDIAEGYSVSREKKESFPLTVTSAQKNPTAFYLCASSITLGARKGGYTFGSGTRLTVV.

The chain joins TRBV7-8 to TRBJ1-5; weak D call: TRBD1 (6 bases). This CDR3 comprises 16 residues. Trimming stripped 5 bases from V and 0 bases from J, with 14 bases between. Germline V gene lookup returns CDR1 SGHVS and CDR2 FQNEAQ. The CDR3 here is CASSIGTLYSNQPQHF. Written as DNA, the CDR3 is TGTGCCAGCAGCATAGGGACACTTTATAGCAATCAGCCCCAGCATTTT.

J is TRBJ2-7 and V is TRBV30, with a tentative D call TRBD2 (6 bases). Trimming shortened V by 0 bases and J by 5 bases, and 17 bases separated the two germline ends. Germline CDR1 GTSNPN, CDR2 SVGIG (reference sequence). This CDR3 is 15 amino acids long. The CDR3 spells CAWSVQLPRENEQYF. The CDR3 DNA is TGTGCCTGGAGTGTCCAGCTTCCCCGGGAGAACGAGCAGTACTTC.

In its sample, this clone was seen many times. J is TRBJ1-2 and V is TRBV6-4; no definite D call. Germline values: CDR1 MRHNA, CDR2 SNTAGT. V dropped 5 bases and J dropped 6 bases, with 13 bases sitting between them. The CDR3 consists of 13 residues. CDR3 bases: TGTGCCAGCAGTAACGGGGATCTGGATGGCTACACCTTC. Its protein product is CASSNGDLDGYTF.